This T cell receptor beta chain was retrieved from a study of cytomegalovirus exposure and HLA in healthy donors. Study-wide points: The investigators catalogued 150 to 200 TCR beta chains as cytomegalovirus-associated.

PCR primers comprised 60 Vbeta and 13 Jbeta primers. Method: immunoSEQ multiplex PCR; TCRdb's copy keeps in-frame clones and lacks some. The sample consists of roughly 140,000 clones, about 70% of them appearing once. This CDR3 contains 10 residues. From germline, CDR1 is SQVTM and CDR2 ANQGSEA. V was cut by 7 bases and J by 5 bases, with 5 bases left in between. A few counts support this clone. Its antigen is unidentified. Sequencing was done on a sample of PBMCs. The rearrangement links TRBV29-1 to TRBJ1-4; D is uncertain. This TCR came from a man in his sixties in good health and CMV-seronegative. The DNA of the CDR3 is TGCAGCGCTAAAAATGAAAAACTGTTTTTT. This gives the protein CSAKNEKLFF.